This T cell receptor beta chain was identified during a study of neoadjuvant nivolumab and ipilimumab in lung cancer. Broader study findings: Higher pretherapy blood TCR richness went with higher resected-tumor richness. From pretherapy to surgery, tumor richness and clonality rose with dual therapy. TCR richness and clonality were higher in tumors than adjacent uninvolved lung.

V dropped 3 bases and J dropped 5 bases, with 11 bases sitting between them. This CDR3 region has 13 residues. In germline, CDR1 is KGHSH, CDR2 LQKENI. Libraries were prepared by immunoSEQ multiplex PCR; TCRdb keeps only in-frame clonotypes and omits some of them. The sample consists of approximately 7,200 clones, 75% to 90% of them appearing once. Notes on this clone: What it recognizes is unknown.

The TCR was taken from an adult with non-small cell lung cancer. J is TRBJ2-7 and V is TRBV18; unclear D gene. This material consisted of tumor tissue, taken after neoadjuvant nivolumab, alone or with ipilimumab, at or shortly before surgery. DNA for the CDR3: TGTGCCAGCTCACCCCAGGACGGAAACGAGCAGTACTTC. Translated, it gives CASSPQDGNEQYF.